This T cell receptor (beta chain) is from a study of response to subunit inactivated influenza vaccine. TCRdb fed the RT-PCR reads into MiXCR, producing one record per CDR3 protein. The sample lists more than 150,000 distinct CDR3 sequences; 9.2% were seen once. This CDR3 is built from 14 residues. V was shortened by 2 bases and J by 0 bases, with 5 bases between the two germline ends. Germline V gene sequence: CDR1 LGHDT, CDR2 YNNKEL (reference sequence). A few counts support this clonotype. This rearrangement joins TRBV3-1 to TRBJ2-4; D gene ambiguous. Sample: non-naive T cells sorted from PBMCs, taken on the day of vaccination. This TCR was sampled from a man between 45 and 60 years old who received an inactivated influenza vaccine. The CDR3 DNA follows: TGTGCCAGCAGCCAATCAGGAGCCAAAAACATTCAGTACTTC. This encodes CASSQSGAKNIQYF.